The rows below give T cell receptor beta chains drawn from one sample of a study of cytomegalovirus exposure and HLA in healthy donors. Libraries were prepared by immunoSEQ multiplex PCR; TCRdb keeps only in-frame clonotypes and omits some of them. This sample has around 150,000 clones, with around 80% found just once. Sequenced: PBMCs. The receptor source for this set is a man aged 25 to 45 in good health and CMV-seronegative. Both conserved end residues are trimmed from each CDR3. Clone size is shown for a subset of rows, as once, few, many or a class of expanded clone.

J: TRBJ1-2
length: 12
size: NA
V: TRBV9
CDR3: ASSPQQGFYGYT

J: TRBJ2-3
length: 12
size: NA
V: TRBV29-1
CDR3: SVRGGTDDQTQY

J: TRBJ1-4
length: 13
size: NA
V: TRBV30
CDR3: AWSVGVGAHEKLF

J: TRBJ1-1
length: 12
size: few
V: TRBV6-4
CDR3: ASSDSGTHGTAF

J: TRBJ2-7
length: 13
size: NA
V: TRBV7-2
CDR3: ASSLVSSSSYEQY

J: TRBJ2-7
length: 13
size: once
V: TRBV7-8
CDR3: ASSGRDSPLYEQY

J: TRBJ2-7
length: 14
size: NA
V: TRBV27
CDR3: ASSLVGTPISYEQY

J: TRBJ2-1
length: 14
size: NA
V: TRBV10-3
CDR3: AIRGAGTGGFGEQF

J: TRBJ2-3
length: 12
size: NA
V: TRBV30
CDR3: AWGGTETTDTQY

J: TRBJ1-1
length: 13
size: NA
V: TRBV13
CDR3: ASTSQGRALGEAF

J: TRBJ2-7
length: 13
size: NA
V: TRBV5-1
CDR3: ASYPGLADAYEQY

J: TRBJ2-5
length: 12
size: once
V: TRBV7-2
CDR3: ASSFQRGGETQY

J: TRBJ2-5
length: 13
size: NA
V: TRBV6-5
CDR3: ASSYGFEGQETQY

J: TRBJ1-5
length: 13
size: few
V: TRBV28
CDR3: ASKKQGIGNQPQH

J: TRBJ2-7
length: 17
size: NA
V: TRBV15
CDR3: ATSRDFGRGAGGTYEQY

J: TRBJ2-7
length: 16
size: NA
V: TRBV19
CDR3: ASSIRPNRQSLRDEQY

J: TRBJ2-7
length: 14
size: NA
V: TRBV2
CDR3: ASRPLAGESANEQY

J: TRBJ2-5
length: 13
size: NA
V: TRBV7-9
CDR3: ASSPRADRFSRQY

J: TRBJ1-6
length: 12
size: NA
V: TRBV2
CDR3: ASTSPRKNSPLH

J: TRBJ2-2
length: 15
size: NA
V: TRBV10-1
CDR3: ASSETSGRSNTGELF

J: TRBJ2-3
length: 13
size: once
V: TRBV6-4
CDR3: ASSEERGSTDTQY

J: TRBJ1-1
length: 10
size: NA
V: TRBV9
CDR3: ASRGTNTEAF

J: TRBJ2-5
length: 12
size: few
V: TRBV30
CDR3: AWSVPGSTETQY

J: TRBJ2-4
length: 14
size: once
V: TRBV6-1
CDR3: ASSEIGQAVYNIQY

J: TRBJ2-7
length: 13
size: NA
V: TRBV6-5
CDR3: ASSYSRTGGYEQY

J: TRBJ2-7
length: 12
size: NA
V: TRBV7-9
CDR3: ASSLEPRGAEQY

J: TRBJ1-1
length: 13
size: few
V: TRBV18
CDR3: ASSPGQGLNTEAF

J: TRBJ1-5
length: 12
size: NA
V: TRBV28
CDR3: ASSSGQGSQPQH

J: TRBJ1-4
length: 14
size: NA
V: TRBV7-9
CDR3: ASSLALEITNEKLF

J: TRBJ2-5
length: 11
size: NA
V: TRBV28
CDR3: ASSFPSAQAQY

J: TRBJ2-2
length: 13
size: once
V: TRBV6-5
CDR3: ASSYLGQGPGELF

J: TRBJ2-7
length: 12
size: NA
V: TRBV19
CDR3: ASSINSGSYEQY

J: TRBJ2-3
length: 11
size: NA
V: TRBV19
CDR3: ASRSLDTDTQY

J: TRBJ2-2
length: 14
size: NA
V: TRBV27
CDR3: ASSFLAGGPGGELF

J: TRBJ1-1
length: 12
size: many
V: TRBV11-3
CDR3: ASSPGQDRIEAF